The rows below give T cell receptor beta chains drawn from one sample of a study of CD4 T cells in relation to SARS-CoV-2 and coronaviruses. The antigens these receptors bind are not known. TCRdb keeps only in-frame clones here, not all; method: immunoSEQ multiplex PCR. The sample lists about 21,000 clones, 76% occurring once. Specimen: CD4+ T cells from PBMCs, cultured in vitro. These receptor sequences come from a human donor in good health. The CDR3 runs from the conserved cysteine through the conserved F or W. D genes are given only for firm matches. Some rows mark clone size as missing; the rest say once, few, many or name a class of expanded clone.

J gene,CDR3 length,D gene,V gene,clone size,CDR3 protein,CDR3 DNA
TRBJ1-1,15,-,TRBV19,-,CASSIPGQLKFGAFF,TGTGCCAGTAGTATTCCGGGACAATTAAAATTCGGGGCTTTCTTT
TRBJ2-7,14,TRBD1,TRBV10-2,-,CASSERDRGREQYF,TGCGCCAGCAGTGAAAGGGACAGGGGGAGGGAGCAGTACTTC
TRBJ2-7,13,-,TRBV27,-,CASSFLQAGEQYF,TGTGCCAGCAGTTTTTTACAGGCGGGGGAGCAGTACTTC
TRBJ1-5,16,-,TRBV4-1,few,CASSQDTGMGNQPQHF,TGCGCCAGCAGCCAAGATACAGGGATGGGCAATCAGCCCCAGCATTTT
TRBJ2-1,12,-,TRBV15,-,CATSRAPGEQFF,TGTGCCACCAGCAGAGCCCCGGGTGAGCAGTTCTTC
TRBJ1-5,13,-,TRBV15,-,CATSRRGNQPQHF,TGTGCCACCAGCCGACGGGGTAATCAGCCCCAGCATTTT
TRBJ2-3,16,TRBD1,TRBV19,-,CASSIGQGRSADTQYF,TGTGCCAGTAGTATAGGACAGGGGAGAAGCGCGGATACGCAGTATTTT
TRBJ1-4,13,-,TRBV7-9,-,CASNAQGHEKLFF,TGTGCCAGCAACGCACAGGGACACGAAAAACTGTTTTTT
TRBJ2-3,13,-,TRBV12-3/TRBV12-4,-,CASSPFLSDTQYF,TGTGCCAGCAGTCCGTTCCTGTCAGATACGCAGTATTTT
TRBJ2-5,13,-,TRBV30,-,CAWSRQARETQYF,TGTGCCTGGAGTAGACAGGCCCGGGAGACCCAGTACTTC
TRBJ1-1,16,TRBD1,TRBV5-1,-,CASSGNTGTGNTEAFF,TGCGCCAGCAGCGGTAATACCGGGACAGGGAACACTGAAGCTTTCTTT
TRBJ1-1,14,TRBD1,TRBV30,-,CAWSVLGAGGGAFF,TGTGCCTGGAGTGTACTTGGAGCAGGGGGCGGGGCTTTCTTT
TRBJ2-6,18,TRBD2,TRBV19,-,CASSILGLAGSGANVLTF,TGTGCCAGTAGTATATTAGGGCTAGCGGGGTCTGGGGCCAACGTCCTGACTTTC
TRBJ1-5,15,-,TRBV5-8,-,CASTLGFIGNQPQHF,TGTGCCAGCACCCTGGGGTTCATCGGAAATCAGCCCCAGCATTTT
TRBJ1-3,11,-,TRBV30,-,CAWRSGNTIYF,TGTGCCTGGAGATCTGGAAACACCATATATTTT
TRBJ1-2,11,-,TRBV5-8,few,CASSYQYGYTF,TGTGCCAGCAGCTACCAATATGGCTACACCTTC
TRBJ1-1,15,TRBD1,TRBV11-2,-,CASSLPGQGAFGAFF,TGTGCCAGCAGCTTACCGGGACAGGGGGCTTTCGGAGCTTTCTTT
TRBJ2-5,15,TRBD1,TRBV5-1,-,CASSLAGTGEETQYF,TGCGCCAGCAGCTTGGCCGGGACAGGGGAAGAGACCCAGTACTTC
TRBJ1-2,17,-,TRBV29-1,-,CSVAPPWVTSGNYGYTF,TGCAGCGTTGCTCCACCATGGGTGACCTCAGGGAACTATGGCTACACCTTC
TRBJ2-4,20,-,TRBV20-1,-,CSASCPLSDSDLLAKNIQYF,TGCAGTGCTAGTTGTCCGCTGTCCGACAGCGACCTTCTAGCCAAAAACATTCAGTACTTC
TRBJ2-3,16,TRBD1,TRBV19,-,CASSIVPGQGGDTQYF,TGTGCCAGTAGTATAGTTCCGGGACAGGGGGGCGATACGCAGTATTTT
TRBJ2-7,12,-,TRBV19,-,CASSSRGYEQYF,TGTGCCAGTAGCAGTCGAGGGTACGAGCAGTACTTC
TRBJ1-1,13,-,TRBV6-5,few,CASSSHRADEAFF,TGTGCCAGCAGTTCTCACCGGGCCGATGAAGCTTTCTTT
TRBJ2-1,16,TRBD2,TRBV6-1,few,CASSEAFSGRAGEQFF,TGTGCCAGCAGTGAAGCGTTTAGCGGGAGGGCAGGTGAGCAGTTCTTC
TRBJ1-5,13,-,TRBV19,-,CASSIDRDSPRHF,TGTGCCAGTAGTATAGATCGAGACAGCCCCAGGCATTTT
TRBJ1-3,12,-,TRBV30,-,CAWSPFPGTIYF,TGTGCCTGGAGCCCCTTCCCAGGAACCATATATTTT
TRBJ2-3,13,-,TRBV5-1,-,CASSFPGTDTQYF,TGCGCCAGCAGCTTCCCAGGGACCGATACGCAGTATTTT
TRBJ1-1,13,-,TRBV12-3/TRBV12-4,-,CASRIRGNTEAFF,TGTGCCAGCAGGATCAGGGGTAACACTGAAGCTTTCTTT
TRBJ2-6,15,-,TRBV6-1,few,CASSDSPSGANVLTF,TGTGCCAGCAGTGATAGCCCCTCTGGGGCCAACGTCCTGACTTTC
TRBJ2-7,14,TRBD1,TRBV6-5,-,CASSTGQGLGEQYF,TGTGCCAGCAGCACGGGACAGGGCCTGGGGGAGCAGTACTTC
TRBJ1-4,15,-,TRBV11-2,-,CASSQQRGRNEKLFF,TGTGCCAGCAGCCAACAAAGGGGCCGTAATGAAAAACTGTTTTTT
TRBJ2-2,16,TRBD1,TRBV30,few,CAWSAIDRGRTGELFF,TGTGCCTGGAGTGCCATTGACAGGGGGCGTACCGGGGAGCTGTTTTTT
TRBJ2-2,15,TRBD2,TRBV4-2,-,CASSQVGGTTGELFF,TGTGCCAGCAGCCAAGTGGGAGGGACCACCGGGGAGCTGTTTTTT
TRBJ2-1,14,TRBD1,TRBV6-2/TRBV6-3,few,CASSYRDSYNEQFF,TGTGCCAGCAGTTACCGGGACAGTTACAATGAGCAGTTCTTC
TRBJ2-5,15,-,TRBV27,-,CASSPRGRSEETQYF,TGTGCCAGCAGTCCCCGGGGCCGCAGCGAAGAGACCCAGTACTTC
TRBJ1-5,14,-,TRBV19,-,CASSIIRGDQPQHF,TGTGCCAGTAGTATTATCAGGGGAGATCAGCCCCAGCATTTT
TRBJ1-4,15,-,TRBV28,-,CASSLGALSNEKLFF,TGTGCCAGCAGTTTAGGGGCACTGAGCAATGAAAAACTGTTTTTT
TRBJ1-2,13,TRBD1,TRBV6-5,once,CASSSDRAGGYTF,TGTGCCAGCAGTAGTGACAGGGCGGGGGGCTACACCTTC
TRBJ1-5,18,-,TRBV4-1,-,CASSQAIKGSWSNQPQHF,TGCGCCAGCAGCCAGGCTATTAAAGGGTCGTGGAGCAATCAGCCCCAGCATTTT
TRBJ1-1,14,-,TRBV7-8,-,CASKLNPLNTEAFF,TGTGCCAGCAAGTTAAATCCACTGAACACTGAAGCTTTCTTT
TRBJ1-5,14,-,TRBV6-5,-,CASSYRRTNQPQHF,TGTGCCAGCAGTTATCGGCGTACAAATCAGCCCCAGCATTTT
TRBJ1-6,14,-,TRBV5-1,few,CASSWGTSDSPLHF,TGCGCCAGCAGCTGGGGCACTTCTGATTCACCCCTCCACTTT
TRBJ2-1,16,TRBD2,TRBV24-1,-,CATSERGTRVSDEQFF,TGTGCCACCAGTGAGCGGGGGACTAGGGTCTCCGATGAGCAGTTCTTC
TRBJ1-5,12,-,TRBV28,-,CASSSVNQPQHF,TGTGCCAGCAGCAGTGTGAATCAGCCCCAGCATTTT
TRBJ1-1,11,-,TRBV28,once,CVVWGNTEAFF,TGTGTAGTTTGGGGGAACACTGAAGCTTTCTTT
TRBJ2-7,18,TRBD1,TRBV5-1,-,CASSLSPPTGVSSYEQYF,TGCGCCAGCAGCTTGTCCCCACCAACAGGGGTAAGCTCCTACGAGCAGTACTTC
TRBJ2-1,17,TRBD2,TRBV24-1,-,CATSDPGLAGGYNEQFF,TGTGCCACCAGTGATCCCGGACTAGCGGGAGGGTACAATGAGCAGTTCTTC
TRBJ2-3,16,TRBD2,TRBV7-9,-,CASSFLAGASTDTQYF,TGTGCCAGCAGCTTCCTAGCGGGAGCTAGCACAGATACGCAGTATTTT
TRBJ2-7,14,-,TRBV3-1/TRBV3-2,few,CASSPSGRVYEQYF,TGTGCCAGCAGCCCATCGGGAAGGGTCTACGAGCAGTACTTC
TRBJ1-4,14,TRBD1,TRBV5-4,-,CASSKTGGNEKLFF,TGTGCCAGCAGCAAGACAGGGGGAAACGAAAAACTGTTTTTT
TRBJ2-7,14,-,TRBV6-5,-,CASSRDSNSYEQYF,TGTGCCAGCAGTCGGGACTCAAACTCCTACGAGCAGTACTTC
TRBJ2-3,14,-,TRBV6-5,once,CASSYSSNTDTQYF,TGTGCCAGCAGTTACTCATCGAATACAGATACGCAGTATTTT
TRBJ2-2,13,-,TRBV12-5,-,CASAEGGSGELFF,TGTGCTAGTGCAGAGGGGGGATCAGGGGAGCTGTTTTTT
TRBJ2-7,13,TRBD2,TRBV12-3/TRBV12-4,few,CASMTSSSYEQYF,TGTGCCAGTATGACTAGCAGCTCCTACGAGCAGTACTTC
TRBJ2-5,14,-,TRBV4-2,-,CASSQDRPEETQYF,TGTGCCAGCAGCCAAGATAGGCCAGAAGAGACCCAGTACTTC